What follows describes a single T cell receptor (beta chain). Its target is not known. These data are taken from a study of cytomegalovirus exposure and HLA in healthy donors. Study-level points and caveats: It was reportedly the case that the classifier diagnosed cytomegalovirus status with high specificity and sensitivity. CMV antigen specificity was confirmed in vitro for a few CMV-associated chains. Earlier analysis looked at TCR beta V segments, and most were productive about 87% or about 30% of the time. The HLA-A and HLA-B alleles of most subjects were reportedly predicted accurately from TCR beta sequences.

The CDR3 is 15 residues long. Germline CDR1 reads MNHNS; CDR2 reads SASEGT. Deletions cut 2 bases from V and 4 bases from J, with 14 bases between. The PCR made use of 60 Vbeta and 13 Jbeta primers. Method: immunoSEQ multiplex PCR; TCRdb's copy keeps in-frame clones and lacks some. Of 110,000 to 150,000 clones in the sample, about three quarters are singletons; the top ten hold 6.5% to 7%. The sequence was obtained from a man in his forties or fifties in good health and CMV-seropositive. The sample comprised PBMCs. This chain connects TRBV6-1 to TRBJ1-1; tentatively, D is TRBD1 (5 bases). The CDR3 sequence: CASSEIRAGLTEAFF. CDR3 nucleotide sequence: TGTGCCAGCAGTGAAATTAGGGCAGGGCTCACTGAAGCTTTCTTT.